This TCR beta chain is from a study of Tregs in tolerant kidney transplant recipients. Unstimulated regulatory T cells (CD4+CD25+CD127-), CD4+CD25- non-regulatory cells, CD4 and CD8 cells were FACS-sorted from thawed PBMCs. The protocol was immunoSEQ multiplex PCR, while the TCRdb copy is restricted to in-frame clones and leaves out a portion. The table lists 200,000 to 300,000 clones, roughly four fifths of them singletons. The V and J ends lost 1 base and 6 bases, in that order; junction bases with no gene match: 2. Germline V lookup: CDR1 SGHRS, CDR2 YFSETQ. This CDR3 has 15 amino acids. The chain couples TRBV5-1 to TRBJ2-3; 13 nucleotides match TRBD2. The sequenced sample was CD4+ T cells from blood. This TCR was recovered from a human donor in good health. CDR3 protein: CASSLTSGREDTQYF. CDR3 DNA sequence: TGCGCCAGCAGCTTGACTAGCGGGAGGGAGGATACGCAGTATTTT. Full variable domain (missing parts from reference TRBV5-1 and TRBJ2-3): KAGVTQTPRYLIKTRGQQVTLSCSPISGHRSVSWYQQTPGQGLQFLFEYFSETQRNKGNFPGRFSGRQFSNSRSEMNVSTLELGDSALYLCASSLTSGREDTQYFGPGTRLTVL.